These 27 T cell receptor beta chains came from one sample sequenced in a study of cytomegalovirus exposure and HLA in healthy donors. PCR primers comprised 60 Vbeta and 13 Jbeta primers. The repertoire was sequenced with immunoSEQ multiplex PCR; TCRdb's copy has only in-frame clones and lacks some. Altogether 150,000 to 200,000 clones are present, 65% to 80% being singletons, with the ten largest covering approximately 2%. The sequencing sample was made of PBMCs. The receptors stem from a female donor in good health and CMV-seronegative.

This clone has just a few counts. This chain uses TRBV10-3 with TRBJ1-1, with a weak D call TRBD1 (6 bases). V gave up 6 bases and J gave up 0 bases, with 11 bases separating them. Germline values: CDR1 ENHRY, CDR2 SYGVKD. This CDR3 has 14 residues. CDR3 DNA sequence: TGTGCCATCAGCCCACAGGGATTGAACACTGAAGCTTTCTTT. This codes for CAISPQGLNTEAFF.

This clone was detected a few times. The V gene is TRBV7-9, the J gene TRBJ1-3; no firm D call. CDR3 length: 14 amino acids. V dropped 5 bases and J dropped 0 bases, with 8 bases sitting between them. The germline CDR1 and CDR2 sequences are SEHNR and FQNEAQ (reference sequence). The CDR3 sequence is CASSAAASGNTIYF. As DNA, the CDR3 is TGTGCCAGCAGCGCGGCAGCCTCTGGAAACACCATATATTTT.

The sample holds one count of this clone. This sequence joins TRBV7-9 and TRBJ1-2; TRBD1 is a possible D gene (6 bases). The CDR3 is made up of 13 amino acids. The V gene lost 1 base and the J gene lost 5 bases, with 8 bases spanning the gap. CDR1 and CDR2 from the germline V gene are SEHNR and FQNEAQ (reference sequence). Here the CDR3 reads CASSLGQGYGYTF. CDR3 in DNA: TGTGCCAGCAGCTTAGGCCAGGGGTATGGCTACACCTTC.

The chain combines TRBV5-5 with TRBJ2-7; maybe TRBD1 (6 bases). V was cut by 4 bases and J by 3 bases, with 14 bases left in between. CDR3 length equals 14 residues. Germline assignment: CDR1 SGHKS and CDR2 YYEKEE (reference sequence). The CDR3 DNA reads TGTGCCAGCAGCCCGACAGGCGTAAACTACGAGCAGTACTTC. It is translated as CASSPTGVNYEQYF.

This chain joins TRBV18 and TRBJ2-3; weak D call: TRBD1 (5 bases). Per germline, CDR1 KGHSH and CDR2 LQKENI. This CDR3 contains 14 residues. Trimming left V 3 bases short and J 4 bases short, with 11 bases between. DNA for the CDR3: TGTGCCAGCTCACCCGGAAGCAGGGCAGATACGCAGTATTTT. Amino acids: CASSPGSRADTQYF.

In its sample, this clone was seen once. The gene calls are TRBV9 and TRBJ2-5; TRBD1 aligns across 10 bases. The V segment lost 2 bases and the J segment 4 bases; nucleotides outside the gene matches: 2. In germline, CDR1 is SGDLS, CDR2 YYNGEE. This CDR3 spans 14 amino acids. CDR3: CASSVDRGRETQYF. In DNA form, the CDR3 reads TGTGCCAGCAGCGTCGACAGGGGGCGAGAGACCCAGTACTTC.

V is TRBV6-5 and J is TRBJ1-2; D is perhaps TRBD1 (5 bases). The CDR3 has 11 amino acids. V was cut by 2 bases and J by 13 bases, with 11 bases left in between. From germline, CDR1 is MNHEY and CDR2 SVGAGI. CDR3 in amino acids: CASSYRGGSTF. The CDR3 bases are TGTGCCAGCAGTTACAGGGGCGGTTCCACCTTC.

The rearrangement links TRBV1 to TRBJ2-7; TRBD1 reflects the table's D call only, with no check against the DNA. TRBV1 is annotated as a pseudogene. This CDR3 has 16 residues. CDR3: CTSSQESWTGDYEQYF. CDR3 DNA sequence: TGCACCAGCAGCCAAGAGTCGTGGACAGGGGACTACGAGCAGTACTTC.

The V and J genes are TRBV5-1 and TRBJ1-1, with a weak D call TRBD1 (5 bases). The germline CDR1 and CDR2 sequences are SGHRS and YFSETQ. Trimming stripped 0 bases from V and 10 bases from J, with 16 bases between. The CDR3 sequence is 14 residues long. The CDR3, as DNA: TGCGCCAGCAGCTTGGAATACGACAGCTTTGGAGCTTTCTTT. As protein: CASSLEYDSFGAFF.

Concerning this clone itself: Other nucleotide sequences in the sample specify the same CDR3. DNA of the CDR3: TGTGCCAGCAGCGTCGGTGGCTCCTACGAGCAGTACTTC. It yields the protein CASSVGGSYEQYF. The chain couples TRBV9 to TRBJ2-7; D remains ambiguous. Germline-derived CDR1 and CDR2 are SGDLS and YYNGEE. This CDR3 region has 13 residues. V lost 2 bases and J lost 0, with 6 bases in between.

The rearrangement links TRBV30 to TRBJ1-1; perhaps TRBD1 as D (6 bases). Germline values: CDR1 GTSNPN, CDR2 SVGIG (reference sequence). The CDR3 loop spans 13 amino acids. Trimming shortened V by 2 bases and J by 2 bases, and 9 bases separated the two germline ends. The CDR3 spells CAWSIRGNTEAFF. DNA of the CDR3: TGTGCCTGGAGTATCAGGGGAAACACTGAAGCTTTCTTT. Filled out from reference TRBV30 and TRBJ1-1, the complete variable domain reads SQTIHQWPATLVQPVGSPLSLECTVEGTSNPNLYWYRQAAGRGLQLLFYSVGIGQISSEVPQNLSASRPQDRQFILSSKKLLLSDSGFYLCAWSIRGNTEAFFGQGTRLTVV.

The chain links TRBV15 to TRBJ2-5; 9 bases align to TRBD2. The end of the DNA fits TRBJ2-7 better, so the J call may be wrong. The CDR3 contains 16 residues. Germline V gene data show CDR1 as LNHNV and CDR2 as YYDKDF (reference sequence). CDR3 amino acids: CATSSSGGGRAYEQYF. CDR3 coding DNA: TGTGCCACCAGCAGCTCCGGGGGCGGGAGGGCCTACGAGCAGTACTTC.

The chain has TRBV28 and TRBJ1-5; weak D call: TRBD1 (5 bases). Germline V gives CDR1 MDHEN, CDR2 SYDVKM. The V end was cut by 4 bases, the J end by 11 bases, with 21 bases between. This CDR3 contains 15 residues. This CDR3 reads CASSSVRGQGKSQHF. The DNA of the CDR3 is TGTGCCAGCAGTTCGGTGCGTGGGCAGGGAAAGTCCCAGCATTTT.

This clone was picked up one time. The chain uses TRBV9 and TRBJ1-5, with D possibly matching TRBD1 (5 bases). Trimming cost V 0 bases and J 5 bases, with 12 bases left between them. The CDR3 totals 15 residues. The germline gives CDR1 SGDLS, CDR2 YYNGEE. CDR3 DNA sequence: TGTGCCAGCAGCGTAGATTTAGACAGCTATCAGCCCCAGCATTTT. Translating it yields CASSVDLDSYQPQHF.

In this sample, this clone turned up once. The chain is built from TRBV5-1 and TRBJ1-1; D is undetermined. The germline V and J ends were trimmed by 2 bases and 3 bases, with 26 bases remaining between them. There are 19 residues in the CDR3. Germline CDR1 reads SGHRS; CDR2 reads YFSETQ. The CDR3, as DNA: TGCGCCAGCAGCTTTTTCCCGGCCAATAGCCGGCCGGGGTACACTGAAGCTTTCTTT. This codes for CASSFFPANSRPGYTEAFF. Full variable domain (rest looked up from reference TRBV5-1 and TRBJ1-1): KAGVTQTPRYLIKTRGQQVTLSCSPISGHRSVSWYQQTPGQGLQFLFEYFSETQRNKGNFPGRFSGRQFSNSRSEMNVSTLELGDSALYLCASSFFPANSRPGYTEAFFGQGTRLTVV.

CDR3 DNA: TGTGCCAGCAGCTTGACAGGGAGGAATACGCAGTATTTT. Amino acid sequence: CASSLTGRNTQYF. The chain joins TRBV7-2 to TRBJ2-3, with a possible D match to TRBD1 (7 bases). Germline V CDR1 and CDR2: SGHTA, FQGNSA. This CDR3 region has 13 residues. Between the trimmed V and J ends, which lost 3 bases and 7 bases, there was a span of 11 bases.

The chain carries TRBV19 and TRBJ2-1; a possible D gene is TRBD1 (7 bases). The CDR3 is made up of 16 amino acids. Germline V gene sequence: CDR1 LNHDA, CDR2 SQIVND (reference sequence). Trimming cost V 7 bases and J 0 bases, with 16 bases left between them. CDR3 sequence: CASTPRGTDSYNEQFF. CDR3 DNA sequence: TGTGCCAGTACCCCACGGGGGACAGACTCCTACAATGAGCAGTTCTTC.

This clone was recorded a few times. The chain couples TRBV7-9 to TRBJ1-1; the D is unclear. CDR3 length equals 11 residues. The germline V gene has CDR1 SEHNR and CDR2 FQNEAQ (reference sequence). Trimming stripped 3 bases from V and 6 bases from J, with 5 bases between. The CDR3 here is CASSFSAEAFF. DNA for the CDR3: TGTGCCAGCAGCTTTTCCGCTGAAGCTTTCTTT.

This chain uses TRBV13 with TRBJ2-1, with 14 bases that match TRBD2. The CDR3 has 18 amino acids. Germline CDR1 reads PRHDT; CDR2 reads FYEKMQ (reference sequence). J was trimmed by 1 base and V by 5 bases; bases with no gene match: 7. CDR3 sequence: CASSLRGTSGRSYNEQFF. The CDR3 coding sequence is TGTGCCAGCAGCCTGAGGGGGACTAGCGGGAGATCCTACAATGAGCAGTTCTTC. Variable domain in full (rest from reference TRBV13 and TRBJ2-1): AAGVIQSPRHLIKEKRETATLKCYPIPRHDTVYWYQQGPGQDPQFLISFYEKMQSDKGSIPDRFSAQQFSDYHSELNMSSLELGDSALYFCASSLRGTSGRSYNEQFFGPGTRLTVL.

The chain carries TRBV29-1 and TRBJ2-2; 12 bases align to TRBD1. Trimming cost V 3 bases and J 8 bases; bases outside gene matches: 4. The CDR3 covers 14 residues. The germline V gene encodes CDR1 SQVTM and CDR2 ANQGSEA. The DNA of the CDR3 is TGCAGCGTTGAGGGACAGGGGGCAGAAGGGGAGCTGTTTTTT. Protein product: CSVEGQGAEGELFF.

This clone was detected a few times. The J gene is TRBJ2-7, the V gene TRBV6-1; D uncertain. Germline V lookup: CDR1 MNHNS, CDR2 SASEGT. V lost 0 bases and J lost 6, with 9 bases in between. The CDR3 totals 13 residues. The CDR3 protein is CASSEAERREQYF. CDR3 DNA sequence: TGTGCCAGCAGTGAAGCGGAGAGGCGCGAGCAGTACTTC.

The chain recombines TRBV5-4 with TRBJ2-7; possibly TRBD1 for D (5 bases). CDR1 and CDR2 from the germline V gene are SGHNT and YYREEE (reference sequence). The CDR3 has 15 amino acids. The V and J ends lost 4 bases and 7 bases respectively, with 21 bases between them. In nucleotides, the CDR3 is TGTGCCAGCAGCCCCCGACAGCATTCCGGTATAGAGCAGTACTTC. It codes for CASSPRQHSGIEQYF. Based on the CDR3 plus reference TRBV5-4 and TRBJ2-7, the full variable domain is ETGVTQSPTHLIKTRGQQVTLRCSSQSGHNTVSWYQQALGQGPQFIFQYYREEENGRGNFPPRFSGLQFPNYSSELNVNALELDDSALYLCASSPRQHSGIEQYFGPGTRLTVT.

The chain is built from TRBV2 and TRBJ2-3; unclear D gene. Trimming removed 2 bases from V and 0 bases from J, with 9 bases in between. The CDR3 contains 15 residues. CDR1 and CDR2 from the germline V gene are SNHLY and FYNNEI. The CDR3 reads CASSERLPSTDTQYF. The CDR3 nucleotides are TGTGCCAGCAGTGAAAGACTTCCTAGCACAGATACGCAGTATTTT.

The CDR3 DNA is TGTGCCTGGTGGGACAGGGGGCATGGCTACACCTTC. Residues: CAWWDRGHGYTF. The chain combines TRBV30 with TRBJ1-2; 12 nucleotides line up with TRBD1. J was trimmed by 6 bases and V by 5 bases; bases with no gene match: 1. The CDR3 consists of 12 residues. CDR1 and CDR2 from the germline V gene are GTSNPN and SVGIG (reference sequence).

This sequence joins TRBV30 and TRBJ2-7; the D gene is possibly TRBD2 (6 bases). Trimming took 5 bases from V and 7 from J, leaving 18 bases between them. Germline-derived CDR1 and CDR2 are GTSNPN and SVGIG (reference sequence). CDR3 size: 13 residues. CDR3 sequence: CAWGFDVAGEQYF. Written as DNA, the CDR3 is TGTGCCTGGGGTTTCGACGTCGCGGGAGAGCAGTACTTC.

The V and J genes are TRBV7-9 and TRBJ1-4; D is unclear. V shed 1 base and J shed 0 bases, with 6 bases lying between them. The CDR3 consists of 15 residues. Germline V gene sequence: CDR1 SEHNR, CDR2 FQNEAQ (reference sequence). The CDR3 sequence: CASSLVSTTNEKLFF. CDR3 DNA: TGTGCCAGCAGCTTAGTGTCAACAACTAATGAAAAACTGTTTTTT.

V usage is TRBV30 and J usage is TRBJ2-3; TRBD2 aligns across 7 bases. V was pared by 5 bases and J by 2 bases, with 10 bases of the junction left unmatched. The CDR3 runs to 15 residues. Looked up from germline, CDR1 is GTSNPN and CDR2 is SVGIG (reference sequence). The CDR3 DNA reads as TGTGCCTGGCTCGGGGGGATGCTCAACACAGATACGCAGTATTTT. Amino acids: CAWLGGMLNTDTQYF.